A selection of T cell receptor beta chains follows, all from one sample in a study of control samples from healthy donors and cancer patients. Clones were read by immunoSEQ multiplex PCR, and TCRdb kept only the in-frame ones, dropping some. The sample comprises about 80,000 clones, roughly 90% of which are singletons, and about 5.5% rests with the top ten. Sequenced sample: blood. These receptors were collected from a man in his forties or fifties in good health. Each CDR3 is given with its conserved first and last residue. The order of the fields is clone size, V gene, J gene, D gene, CDR3 DNA, CDR3 protein. D genes are given only for firm matches. The listing skips clone size in some rows; elsewhere it reads once, few, many or a size class.

size: -; V: TRBV10-1; J: TRBJ1-3; D: TRBD1; DNA: TGCGCCAGCCGACAGGGCTCTGGAAACACCATATATTTT; CDR3: CASRQGSGNTIYF
size: -; V: TRBV5-6; J: TRBJ2-7; D: TRBD2; DNA: TGTGCCAGCAGCTTGGAGGTAGCGGGGAACGAGCAGTACTTC; CDR3: CASSLEVAGNEQYF
size: -; V: TRBV7-2; J: TRBJ1-1; D: -; DNA: TGTGCCAGCAGCTTAGGAGTGACCACTGAAGCTTTCTTT; CDR3: CASSLGVTTEAFF
size: -; V: TRBV19; J: TRBJ1-1; D: -; DNA: TGTGCCAGTAGTACTCCAGGTTCCATGAACACTGAAGCTTTCTTT; CDR3: CASSTPGSMNTEAFF
size: -; V: TRBV18; J: TRBJ1-4; D: TRBD1; DNA: TGTGCCAGCTCACCCGGGACAGGGGGTGAAAAACTGTTTTTT; CDR3: CASSPGTGGEKLFF
size: -; V: TRBV7-3; J: TRBJ2-3; D: -; DNA: TGTGCCAGCAGCGGGGCCGGCTCCAGAGAGACGCAGTATTTT; CDR3: CASSGAGSRETQYF
size: -; V: TRBV24-1; J: TRBJ1-4; D: -; DNA: TGTGCCACCAGTGATCAGTCGTGTGGAGGGGACGCTGGGGGGGAAAAACTGTTTTTT; CDR3: CATSDQSCGGDAGGEKLFF
size: -; V: TRBV24-1; J: TRBJ2-3; D: TRBD1; DNA: TGTGCCACTGGGGGACAGGGAACAGATACGCAGTATTTT; CDR3: CATGGQGTDTQYF
size: -; V: TRBV4-1; J: TRBJ1-3; D: TRBD1; DNA: TGCGCCAGCAGCCAAGGGCAGGGGGCCACTGGAAACACCATATATTTT; CDR3: CASSQGQGATGNTIYF
size: few; V: TRBV9; J: TRBJ1-4; D: -; DNA: TGTGCCAGCAGCGAGAGATGGGGGCGAAATGAAAAACTGTTTTTT; CDR3: CASSERWGRNEKLFF
size: -; V: TRBV6-6; J: TRBJ1-5; D: -; DNA: TGTGCCAGCAGTTACTCTGAAGAGAGCAATCAGCCCCAGCATTTT; CDR3: CASSYSEESNQPQHF
size: -; V: TRBV9; J: TRBJ1-2; D: -; DNA: TGTGCCAGCAGCGTAGATGAGGGAGATGGCTACACCTTC; CDR3: CASSVDEGDGYTF
size: few; V: TRBV4-1; J: TRBJ2-3; D: TRBD2; DNA: TGCGCCAGCAGCCAAGAGTCGGGACTAGCGGGTTCGCATCCCACAGATACGCAGTATTTT; CDR3: CASSQESGLAGSHPTDTQYF
size: -; V: TRBV2; J: TRBJ2-2; D: TRBD2; DNA: TGTGCCAGCAGTATAGCGGGGGCCACCGGGGAGCTGTTTTTT; CDR3: CASSIAGATGELFF
size: -; V: TRBV5-4; J: TRBJ1-5; D: -; DNA: TGTGCCAGCAGCTTGGGGGATCAGCCCCAGCATTTT; CDR3: CASSLGDQPQHF
size: -; V: TRBV2; J: TRBJ2-3; D: TRBD2; DNA: TGTGCCAGCAGTAAGACTAGCGGGGAGGCCGATACGCAGTATTTT; CDR3: CASSKTSGEADTQYF
size: few; V: TRBV19; J: TRBJ1-6; D: -; DNA: TGTGCCAGTAGTATTGGGGATCGGGGATCACCCCTCCACTTT; CDR3: CASSIGDRGSPLHF
size: -; V: TRBV20-1; J: TRBJ1-1; D: -; DNA: TGCAGTGCTAGTCGGGGAACGAACACTGAAGCTTTCTTT; CDR3: CSASRGTNTEAFF
size: -; V: TRBV10-3; J: TRBJ2-1; D: -; DNA: TGTGCCATCAGTGACTTTTTGGCGGGGAAGAATGAGCAGTTCTTC; CDR3: CAISDFLAGKNEQFF
size: -; V: TRBV5-6; J: TRBJ1-4; D: TRBD1; DNA: TGTGCCAGCAGCTTCTCGGACAGGGGGCATCACAATGAAAAACTGTTTTTT; CDR3: CASSFSDRGHHNEKLFF
size: -; V: TRBV7-8; J: TRBJ2-5; D: -; DNA: TGTGCCAGCAGCTTAGAGAGGGGGGAAGAGACCCAGTACTTC; CDR3: CASSLERGEETQYF
size: -; V: TRBV5-1; J: TRBJ1-1; D: TRBD1; DNA: TGCGCCAGCAGCTGGGGACAGGGGGGCACTGAAGCTTTCTTT; CDR3: CASSWGQGGTEAFF
size: -; V: TRBV7-9; J: TRBJ1-3; D: -; DNA: TGTGCCAGCAGCTTAGTGCTTGGAAACACCATATATTTT; CDR3: CASSLVLGNTIYF
size: once; V: TRBV2; J: TRBJ2-7; D: -; DNA: TGTGCCAGCAGAGCCGGGACAATAAGATACGAGCAGTACTTC; CDR3: CASRAGTIRYEQYF
size: once; V: TRBV18; J: TRBJ1-1; D: TRBD1; DNA: TGTGCCAGCTCACTGCCAGGGGGCCGGAACACTGAAGCTTTCTTT; CDR3: CASSLPGGRNTEAFF
size: -; V: TRBV5-1; J: TRBJ2-7; D: -; DNA: TGCGCCAGCAGCTTGGCCGGTCCAAGGGACTACGAGCAGTACTTC; CDR3: CASSLAGPRDYEQYF
size: -; V: TRBV11-3; J: TRBJ2-3; D: TRBD2; DNA: TGTGCCAGCAGCGCTACTAGCGGGGGAACCCATACGCAGTATTTT; CDR3: CASSATSGGTHTQYF
size: -; V: TRBV29-1; J: TRBJ2-1; D: -; DNA: TGCAGCTCGGTATACGGTTCTGTCGATGAGCAGTTCTTC; CDR3: CSSVYGSVDEQFF
size: once; V: TRBV19; J: TRBJ1-5; D: -; DNA: TGTGCCAGTAGTATTTCGGCAGGGTACGGACAGCCCCAGCATTTT; CDR3: CASSISAGYGQPQHF
size: once; V: TRBV5-1; J: TRBJ2-3; D: TRBD2; DNA: TGCGCCAGCAGCAGTAGCGGGGCTGGCACAGATACGCAGTATTTT; CDR3: CASSSSGAGTDTQYF
size: -; V: TRBV6-6; J: TRBJ1-5; D: -; DNA: TGTGCCAGCAGTTGGGAACCGGGGCCGCCCCAGCATTTT; CDR3: CASSWEPGPPQHF